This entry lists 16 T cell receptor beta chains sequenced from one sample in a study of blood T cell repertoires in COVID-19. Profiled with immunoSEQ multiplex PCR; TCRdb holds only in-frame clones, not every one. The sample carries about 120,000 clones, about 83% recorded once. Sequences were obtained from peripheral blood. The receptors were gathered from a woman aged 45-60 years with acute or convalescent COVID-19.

The CDR3 here is CASSQGQMGNQPQHF. The CDR3 region has the DNA TGTGCCAGCAGCCAAGGACAGATGGGCAATCAGCCCCAGCATTTT. This chain connects TRBV3-1 (or the pseudogene TRBV3-2) to TRBJ1-5, with D perhaps TRBD1 (5 bases). Trimming took 1 base from V and 2 from J, leaving 9 bases between them. Germline V CDR1 and CDR2: LGHDT, YNNKEL (reference sequence). This CDR3 is 15 amino acids long.

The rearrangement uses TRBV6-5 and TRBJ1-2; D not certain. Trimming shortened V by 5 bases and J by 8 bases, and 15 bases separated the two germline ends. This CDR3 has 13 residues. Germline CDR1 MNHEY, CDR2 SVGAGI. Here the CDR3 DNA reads TGTGCCAGCAGTATATCCCGAGACGGGGGCTACACCTTC. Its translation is CASSISRDGGYTF.

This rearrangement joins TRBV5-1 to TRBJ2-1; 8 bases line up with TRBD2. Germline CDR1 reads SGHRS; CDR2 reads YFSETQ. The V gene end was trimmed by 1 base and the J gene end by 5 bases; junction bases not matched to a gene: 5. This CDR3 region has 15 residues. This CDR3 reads CASSLYGGANNEQFF. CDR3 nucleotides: TGCGCCAGCAGCTTGTACGGGGGGGCGAACAATGAGCAGTTCTTC. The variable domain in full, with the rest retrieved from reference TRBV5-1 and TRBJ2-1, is KAGVTQTPRYLIKTRGQQVTLSCSPISGHRSVSWYQQTPGQGLQFLFEYFSETQRNKGNFPGRFSGRQFSNSRSEMNVSTLELGDSALYLCASSLYGGANNEQFFGPGTRLTVL.

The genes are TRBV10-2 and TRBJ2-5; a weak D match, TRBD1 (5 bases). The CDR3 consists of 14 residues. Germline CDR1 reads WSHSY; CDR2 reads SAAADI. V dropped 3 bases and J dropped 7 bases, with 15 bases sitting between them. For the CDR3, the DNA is TGCGCCAGCAGTGAATATACAGGTCCTGGGACCCAGTACTTC. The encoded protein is CASSEYTGPGTQYF.

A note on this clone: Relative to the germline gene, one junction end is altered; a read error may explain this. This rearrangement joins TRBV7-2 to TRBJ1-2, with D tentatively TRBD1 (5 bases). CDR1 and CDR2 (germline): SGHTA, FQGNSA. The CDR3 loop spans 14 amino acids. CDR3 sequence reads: CASSLRDLGYGYTF. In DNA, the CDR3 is TGTGCCAGCAGCTTAAGGGACTTAGGGTATGGTTACACCTTC.

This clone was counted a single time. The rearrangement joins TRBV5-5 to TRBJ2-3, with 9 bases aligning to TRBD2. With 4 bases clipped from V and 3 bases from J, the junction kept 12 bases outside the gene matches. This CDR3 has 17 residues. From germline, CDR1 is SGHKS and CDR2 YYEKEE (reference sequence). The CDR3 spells CASSHHGTSWPTDTQYF. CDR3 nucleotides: TGTGCCAGCAGCCACCATGGGACTAGCTGGCCAACAGATACGCAGTATTTT.

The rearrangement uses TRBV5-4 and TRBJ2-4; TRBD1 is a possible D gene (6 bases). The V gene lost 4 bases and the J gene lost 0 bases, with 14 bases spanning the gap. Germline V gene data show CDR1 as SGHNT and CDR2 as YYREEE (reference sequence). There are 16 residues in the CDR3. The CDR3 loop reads CASSPRGPIAKNIQYF. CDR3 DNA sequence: TGTGCCAGCAGCCCCAGGGGTCCCATAGCCAAAAACATTCAGTACTTC.

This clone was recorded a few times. CDR3: CASSAGTGGLYEQYF. The CDR3 DNA reads as TGTGCCAGCAGCGCCGGGACAGGGGGCTTGTACGAGCAGTACTTC. The chain carries TRBV9 and TRBJ2-7; TRBD1 matches 12 bases. The CDR3 sequence is 15 residues long. Germline V gene sequence: CDR1 SGDLS, CDR2 YYNGEE. The trim removed 3 bases at V and 4 bases at J, leaving 5 bases unmatched.

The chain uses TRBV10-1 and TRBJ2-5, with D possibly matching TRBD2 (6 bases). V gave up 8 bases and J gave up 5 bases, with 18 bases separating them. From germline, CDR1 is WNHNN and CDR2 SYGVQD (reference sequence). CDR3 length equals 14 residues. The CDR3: CASSSGSKVETQYF. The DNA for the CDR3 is TGCGCCAGCTCCTCCGGGAGTAAGGTCGAGACCCAGTACTTC.

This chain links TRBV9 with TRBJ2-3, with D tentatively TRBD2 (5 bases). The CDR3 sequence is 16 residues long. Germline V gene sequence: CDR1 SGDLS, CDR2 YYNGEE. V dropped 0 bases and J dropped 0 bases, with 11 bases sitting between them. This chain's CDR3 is CASSVVGGQSTDTQYF. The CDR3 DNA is TGTGCCAGCAGCGTAGTGGGCGGGCAAAGCACAGATACGCAGTATTTT.

CDR3 region: CASSIYGQGASYEQYF. CDR3 DNA sequence: TGTGCCAGTAGTATATACGGACAGGGGGCCTCCTACGAGCAGTACTTC. This chain uses TRBV19 with TRBJ2-7; 11 positions match TRBD1. Germline V gene data show CDR1 as LNHDA and CDR2 as SQIVND (reference sequence). J gave up 0 bases and V 2 bases, and 3 bases lay outside the gene matches. The CDR3 runs to 16 residues. Full variable domain (remainder filled in from reference TRBV19 and TRBJ2-7): DGGITQSPKYLFRKEGQNVTLSCEQNLNHDAMYWYRQDPGQGLRLIYYSQIVNDFQKGDIAEGYSVSREKKESFPLTVTSAQKNPTAFYLCASSIYGQGASYEQYFGPGTRLTVT.

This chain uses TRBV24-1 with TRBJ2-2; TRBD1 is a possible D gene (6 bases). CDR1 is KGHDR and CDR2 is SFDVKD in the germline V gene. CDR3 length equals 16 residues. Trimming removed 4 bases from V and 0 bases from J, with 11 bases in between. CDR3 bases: TGTGCCACCAGTGACCGTTGGACAGCGAACACCGGGGAGCTGTTTTTT. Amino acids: CATSDRWTANTGELFF.

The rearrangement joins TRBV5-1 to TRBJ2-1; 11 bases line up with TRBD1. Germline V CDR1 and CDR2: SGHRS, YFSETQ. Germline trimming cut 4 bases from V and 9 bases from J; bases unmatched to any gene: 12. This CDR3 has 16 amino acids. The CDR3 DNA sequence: TGCGCCAGCAGCAGCCGAGGGACAGGGGGATATGGTGAGCAGTTCTTC. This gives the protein CASSSRGTGGYGEQFF.

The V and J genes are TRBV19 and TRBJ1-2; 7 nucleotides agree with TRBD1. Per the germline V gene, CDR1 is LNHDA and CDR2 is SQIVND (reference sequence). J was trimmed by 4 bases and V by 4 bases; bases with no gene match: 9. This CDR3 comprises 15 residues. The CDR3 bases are TGTGCCAGTAGTACCCTGGGACAGCTCAGCTATGGCTACACCTTC. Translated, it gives CASSTLGQLSYGYTF.

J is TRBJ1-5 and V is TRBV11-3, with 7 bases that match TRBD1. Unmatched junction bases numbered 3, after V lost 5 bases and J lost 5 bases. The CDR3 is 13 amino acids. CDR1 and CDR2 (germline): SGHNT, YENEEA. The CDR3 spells CASSNTGDQPQHF. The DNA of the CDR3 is TGTGCCAGCAGCAATACAGGGGATCAGCCCCAGCATTTT.

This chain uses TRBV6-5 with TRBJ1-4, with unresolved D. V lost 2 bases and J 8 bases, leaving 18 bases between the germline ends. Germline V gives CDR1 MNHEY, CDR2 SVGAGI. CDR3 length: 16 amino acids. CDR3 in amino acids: CASSYLSRGIREKLFF. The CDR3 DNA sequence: TGTGCCAGCAGTTACCTGTCTCGGGGAATAAGGGAAAAACTGTTTTTT.